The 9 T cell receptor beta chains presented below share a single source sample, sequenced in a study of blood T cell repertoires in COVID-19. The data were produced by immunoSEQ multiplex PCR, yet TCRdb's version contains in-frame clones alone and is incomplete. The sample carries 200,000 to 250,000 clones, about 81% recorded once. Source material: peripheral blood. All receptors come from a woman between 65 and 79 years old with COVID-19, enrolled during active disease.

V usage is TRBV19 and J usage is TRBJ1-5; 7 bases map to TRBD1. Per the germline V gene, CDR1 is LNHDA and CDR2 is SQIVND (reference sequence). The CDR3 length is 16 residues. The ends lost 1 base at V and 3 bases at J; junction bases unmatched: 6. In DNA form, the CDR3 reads TGTGCCAGTAGTATAGTGACAGGGAGTCCCAATCAGCCCCAGCATTTT. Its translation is CASSIVTGSPNQPQHF.

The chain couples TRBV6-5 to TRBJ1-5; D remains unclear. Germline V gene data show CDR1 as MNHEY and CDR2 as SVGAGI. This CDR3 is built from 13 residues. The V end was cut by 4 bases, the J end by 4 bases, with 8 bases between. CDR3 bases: TGTGCCAGCAGTTCCGGGTTTAATCAGCCCCAGCATTTT. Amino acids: CASSSGFNQPQHF.

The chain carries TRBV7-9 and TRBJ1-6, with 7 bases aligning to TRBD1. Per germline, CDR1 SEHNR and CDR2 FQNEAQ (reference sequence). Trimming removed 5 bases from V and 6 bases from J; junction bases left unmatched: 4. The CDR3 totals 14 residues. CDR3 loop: CASSPGQPNSPLHF. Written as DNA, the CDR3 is TGTGCCAGCAGCCCGGGACAGCCTAATTCACCCCTCCACTTT.

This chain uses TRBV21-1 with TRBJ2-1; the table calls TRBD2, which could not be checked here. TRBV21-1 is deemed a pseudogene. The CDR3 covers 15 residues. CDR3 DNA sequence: TGTGCCAGCAGCGGGGGAGGGAGAGGTTACAATGAGCAGTTCTTC. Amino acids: CASSGGGRGYNEQFF.

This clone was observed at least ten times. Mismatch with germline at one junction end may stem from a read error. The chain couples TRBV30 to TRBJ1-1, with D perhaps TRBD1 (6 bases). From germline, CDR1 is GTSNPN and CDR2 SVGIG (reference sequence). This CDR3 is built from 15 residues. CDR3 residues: CAWSFLRGGQYELVF. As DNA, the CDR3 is TGTGCCTGGAGCTTCCTCCGGGGGGGCCAGTATGAGTTGGTCTTT.

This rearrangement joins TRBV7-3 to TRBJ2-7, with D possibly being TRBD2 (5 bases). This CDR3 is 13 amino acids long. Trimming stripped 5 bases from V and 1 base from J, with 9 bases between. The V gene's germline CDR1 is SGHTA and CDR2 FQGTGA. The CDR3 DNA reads TGTGCCAGCAGCCCAAGCGGATCCTACGAGCAGTACTTC. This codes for CASSPSGSYEQYF.

CDR3 sequence: CASSKRYGYTF. CDR3 nucleotides: TGTGCCAGTAGTAAACGGTATGGCTACACCTTC. This chain joins TRBV19 and TRBJ1-2; D gene uncertain. CDR1 is LNHDA, CDR2 SQIVND, per germline (reference sequence). Trimming stripped 4 bases from V and 5 bases from J, with 5 bases between. CDR3 size: 11 residues.

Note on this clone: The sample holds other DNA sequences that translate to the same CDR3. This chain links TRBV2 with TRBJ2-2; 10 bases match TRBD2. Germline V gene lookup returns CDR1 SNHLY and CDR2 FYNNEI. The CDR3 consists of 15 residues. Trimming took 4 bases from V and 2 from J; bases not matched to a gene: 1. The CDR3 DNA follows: TGTGCCAGCAGTGGGACTAGCGGAAACACCGGGGAGCTGTTTTTT. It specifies CASSGTSGNTGELFF.

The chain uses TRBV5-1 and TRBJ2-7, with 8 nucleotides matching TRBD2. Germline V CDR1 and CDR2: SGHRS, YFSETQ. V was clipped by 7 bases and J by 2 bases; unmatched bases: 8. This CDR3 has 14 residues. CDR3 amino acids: CASSGGLGTYEQYF. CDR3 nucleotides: TGCGCCAGCTCCGGGGGACTAGGAACCTACGAGCAGTACTTC.